The sample holds many counts of the clone carrying this TCR beta chain. Its antigen is currently unknown. The repertoire was sequenced with immunoSEQ multiplex PCR; TCRdb's copy has only in-frame clones and lacks some. This sample has approximately 35,000 clones, each found more than once. The sample originates from a study of T cells after posttransplantation cyclophosphamide. Study-level points and caveats: Blood and skin or GI T cell repertoires showed limited TRB overlap. Donor CD8+ memory clones often dominated recipient blood repertoires at later times.

The CDR3 has 14 amino acids. Deletions cut 4 bases from V and 1 base from J, with 11 bases between. From germline, CDR1 is SGHRS and CDR2 YFSETQ. The chain carries TRBV5-1 and TRBJ1-1; tentatively, D is TRBD1 (5 bases). The sample consisted of PBMCs. This TCR was sampled from a girl between 10 and 17 years old in good health, CMV-negative, and a related stem cell transplant donor. CDR3 nucleotide sequence: TGCGCCAGCAGCCTCCAGGGTCGGAACACTGAAGCTTTCTTT. This sequence encodes CASSLQGRNTEAFF.